The source of this TCR beta chain is a study of T cell clones after liver transplantation. Study at large: Subjects received no induction therapy and standard immunosuppression until randomization at 12-24 months post-transplant.

The CDR3 runs to 15 residues. V lost 5 bases to trimming and J lost 5 bases; unmatched junction nucleotides: 6. Germline V lookup: CDR1 SGHTA, CDR2 FQGNSA. Method: immunoSEQ multiplex PCR; TCRdb's copy keeps in-frame clones and lacks some. The data hold tens of thousands of clones, with approximately 77% observed a single time. The rearrangement joins TRBV7-2 to TRBJ2-1, with 10 bases aligning to TRBD1. The sequencing used CD4+ T cells from blood, collected at the 22-month timepoint. The clonotype comes from a human patient who received a liver transplant. Some T cells may be graft donor cells. The CDR3 sequence is CASSLRTGGDNEQFF. The CDR3 DNA reads TGTGCCAGCAGCCTCAGGACAGGGGGGGACAATGAGCAGTTCTTC.